One and the same sample provided the 29 T cell receptor beta chains below, sequenced in a study of blood T cell repertoires in COVID-19. TCRdb keeps only in-frame clones here, not all; method: immunoSEQ multiplex PCR. The sample contains 300,000 to 400,000 clones, 83% of which appear only once. Sequencing was done on a sample of peripheral blood. The receptor source for this set is a man aged 30-40 years with active or convalescent COVID-19.

This rearrangement joins TRBV5-1 to TRBJ1-3; 7 nucleotides line up with TRBD1. Germline V lookup: CDR1 SGHRS, CDR2 YFSETQ. V gave up 4 bases and J gave up 4 bases; unmatched junction bases: 8. This CDR3 is built from 15 residues. CDR3 in amino acids: CASSPDTGVGNTIYF. CDR3 nucleotides: TGCGCCAGCAGCCCAGATACAGGGGTCGGAAACACCATATATTTT.

The rearrangement links TRBV5-1 to TRBJ1-4; a weak D match, TRBD1 (6 bases). The CDR3 runs 12 residues. Trimming pared 1 base from V and 10 bases from J, leaving 8 bases between. Germline-derived CDR1 and CDR2 are SGHRS and YFSETQ. CDR3 DNA sequence: TGCGCCAGCAGCTTGATCAGGGGAAAACTGTTTTTT. It is translated as CASSLIRGKLFF.

CDR3 bases: TGTGCCAGCAGTTACGATGGGCATGAGCAGTTCTTC. This codes for CASSYDGHEQFF. V and J are TRBV6-2 or TRBV6-3 and TRBJ2-1; no firm D call. CDR1 is MNHEY, CDR2 SVGEGT, per germline. V was trimmed by 2 bases and J by 8 bases, leaving 7 bases between them. The CDR3 covers 12 residues.

The chain is built from TRBV12-5 and TRBJ2-3; no clear D. Trimming left V 0 bases short and J 6 bases short, with 4 bases between. Germline-derived CDR1 and CDR2 are LGHNT and FRNRAP. The CDR3 is 12 amino acids. The CDR3 reads CASGLVFDTQYF. The CDR3 coding sequence is TGTGCTAGTGGTTTGGTCTTCGATACGCAGTATTTT. Using reference TRBV12-5 and TRBJ2-3 for the parts outside the CDR3, the full variable domain is DARVTQTPRHKVTEMGQEVTMRCQPILGHNTVFWYRQTMMQGLELLAYFRNRAPLDDSGMPKDRFSAEMPDATLATLKIQPSEPRDSAVYFCASGLVFDTQYFGPGTRLTVL.

The chain employs TRBV5-4 and TRBJ1-2, with D unclear. V was cut by 4 bases and J by 4 bases, with 11 bases left in between. This CDR3 region has 13 residues. Germline V gene lookup returns CDR1 SGHNT and CDR2 YYREEE (reference sequence). This CDR3 is CASSRTRAYGYTF. The CDR3 DNA follows: TGTGCCAGCAGCCGAACGAGGGCCTATGGCTACACCTTC.

The chain combines TRBV11-3 with TRBJ1-3, with 8 bases matching TRBD1. CDR1 SGHNT and CDR2 YENEEA come from the germline V gene. The CDR3 contains 16 residues. With 5 bases clipped from V and 4 bases from J, the junction kept 10 bases outside the gene matches. CDR3 nucleotides: TGTGCCAGCAGCCTCGGACAGGGCGGTTACGGAAACACCATATATTTT. Amino acid sequence: CASSLGQGGYGNTIYF.

The V and J genes are TRBV5-1 and TRBJ2-3; 8 bases map to TRBD2. V lost 1 base, J lost 1 base, and 8 bases stayed unmatched. The CDR3 extends over 17 amino acids. Germline V lookup: CDR1 SGHRS, CDR2 YFSETQ. CDR3 region: CASSLPGGGKGTDTQYF. DNA for the CDR3: TGCGCCAGCAGCTTGCCCGGGGGGGGAAAGGGCACAGATACGCAGTATTTT.

The chain couples TRBV5-1 to TRBJ2-7; 11 bases fit TRBD2. Germline loops: CDR1 SGHRS, CDR2 YFSETQ. The CDR3 is made up of 15 amino acids. Unmatched junction bases numbered 3, after V lost 4 bases and J lost 0 bases. The CDR3, as DNA: TGCGCCAGCAGCCTTGGGACTAGCGGCTCCTACGAGCAGTACTTC. Its protein is CASSLGTSGSYEQYF.

The genes are TRBV18 and TRBJ2-1, with 8 bases identical to TRBD2. This CDR3 has 15 residues. V was clipped by 3 bases and J by 7 bases; unmatched bases: 8. CDR1 and CDR2 (germline): KGHSH, LQKENI. The CDR3 is CASSPWRGAKNEQFF. As DNA, the CDR3 is TGTGCCAGCTCACCTTGGCGGGGGGCGAAGAATGAGCAGTTCTTC. Drawing the rest from reference TRBV18 and TRBJ2-1, the complete variable domain is NAGVMQNPRHLVRRRGQEARLRCSPMKGHSHVYWYRQLPEEGLKFMVYLQKENIIDESGMPKERFSAEFPKEGPSILRIQQVVRGDSAAYFCASSPWRGAKNEQFFGPGTRLTVL.

The chain links TRBV28 to TRBJ2-2, with D unresolved. This CDR3 comprises 13 residues. The germline V gene encodes CDR1 MDHEN and CDR2 SYDVKM. Between the trimmed V and J ends, which lost 1 base and 5 bases, there was a span of 5 bases. Written as DNA, the CDR3 is TGTGCCAGCAGTTTATCGGTGACCGGGGAGCTGTTTTTT. It codes for CASSLSVTGELFF. Based on the CDR3 plus reference TRBV28 and TRBJ2-2, the full variable domain is DVKVTQSSRYLVKRTGEKVFLECVQDMDHENMFWYRQDPGLGLRLIYFSYDVKMKEKGDIPEGYSVSREKKERFSLILESASTNQTSMYLCASSLSVTGELFFGEGSRLTVL.

The V gene is TRBV11-2, the J gene TRBJ1-6; tentative D call: TRBD1 (6 bases). Germline V gene data show CDR1 as SGHAT and CDR2 as FQNNGV. The V end lost 1 base, the J end lost 9 bases, and 16 bases lay between the germline ends. The CDR3 extends over 16 amino acids. The chain's CDR3 is CASSLVGAGAGSPLHF. Written as DNA, the CDR3 is TGTGCCAGCAGCTTAGTCGGGGCAGGGGCAGGTTCACCCCTCCACTTT.

V usage is TRBV7-2 and J usage is TRBJ2-7, with 9 bases aligning to TRBD2. V was pared by 4 bases and J by 1 base, with 5 bases of the junction left unmatched. The germline CDR1 and CDR2 sequences are SGHTA and FQGNSA. The length of the CDR3 is 15 residues. CDR3 region: CASSYSGSESYEQYF. In DNA form, the CDR3 reads TGTGCCAGCAGCTATAGCGGGAGTGAGTCCTACGAGCAGTACTTC.

CDR3 in amino acids: CASSSQTSGTDTQYF. The DNA of the CDR3 is TGTGCCAGCAGCTCCCAGACTAGCGGCACAGATACGCAGTATTTT. V is TRBV7-3 and J is TRBJ2-3; TRBD2 agrees at 8 bases. V gave up 4 bases and J gave up 1 base; unmatched junction bases: 4. The CDR3 sequence is 15 residues long. Germline-derived CDR1 and CDR2 are SGHTA and FQGTGA.

This sequence joins TRBV9 and TRBJ1-3; D unclear. Germline values: CDR1 SGDLS, CDR2 YYNGEE. CDR3 length: 14 residues. The V end lost 3 bases, the J end lost 7 bases, and 14 bases lay between the germline ends. In DNA form, the CDR3 reads TGTGCCAGCAGCGGGTTACTTGGTGGTAACACCATATATTTT. Its protein is CASSGLLGGNTIYF.

This chain joins TRBV11-3 and TRBJ2-7, with 9 bases that match TRBD2. This CDR3 is 16 amino acids long. Germline values: CDR1 SGHNT, CDR2 YENEEA. V lost 0 bases, J lost 5 bases, and 8 bases stayed unmatched. The CDR3: CASSLDSAGGLNEQYF. CDR3 sequence (DNA): TGTGCCAGCAGCTTAGATTCGGCGGGAGGGCTTAACGAGCAGTACTTC.

The rearrangement uses TRBV5-1 and TRBJ2-1, with 14 nucleotides matching TRBD2. Trimming at V came to 4 bases and at J to 6 bases, leaving 12 bases not matched to a gene. The CDR3 loop spans 18 amino acids. Germline CDR1 reads SGHRS; CDR2 reads YFSETQ. The DNA for the CDR3 is TGCGCCAGCAGCCCTACTCCGGGACTAGCGGGGGATCCCAATGAGCAGTTCTTC. Residues: CASSPTPGLAGDPNEQFF.

The chain employs TRBV15 and TRBJ2-1; D unclear. Germline V gives CDR1 LNHNV, CDR2 YYDKDF (reference sequence). There are 15 residues in the CDR3. Trimming removed 4 bases at V and 4 bases at J, with 14 bases between. The CDR3 is CATSTASQPYNEQFF. The CDR3 nucleotides are TGTGCCACCAGCACTGCGAGCCAACCGTACAATGAGCAGTTCTTC.

The chain joins TRBV29-1 to TRBJ2-7, with D possibly matching TRBD1 (7 bases). Trimming took 6 bases from V and 5 from J, leaving 20 bases between them. The V gene's germline CDR1 is SQVTM and CDR2 ANQGSEA. The CDR3 extends over 14 amino acids. CDR3 residues: CSVGGQFAKNEQYF. The CDR3 bases are TGCAGCGTCGGGGGACAGTTCGCCAAAAACGAGCAGTACTTC.

This clone came up once. The CDR3 nucleotides are TGTGCCAGCAGCTTAGCTAGCGGGGGGGCATATACGCAGTATTTT. Residues: CASSLASGGAYTQYF. V is TRBV7-3 and J is TRBJ2-3, with 12 bases fitting TRBD2. CDR1 and CDR2 (germline): SGHTA, FQGTGA. The CDR3 covers 15 residues. The junction had 4 bases not matched to a gene; V was cut back by 2 bases and J by 7 bases.

The chain has TRBV12-3 or TRBV12-4 and TRBJ1-2; no reliable D call. Between the trimmed V and J ends, which lost 5 bases and 2 bases, there was a span of 9 bases. This CDR3 has 13 residues. CDR3 amino acids: CASSADKNYGYTF. In DNA, the CDR3 is TGTGCCAGCAGTGCCGACAAGAACTATGGCTACACCTTC.

This chain connects TRBV5-6 to TRBJ2-3, with TRBD2 identical over 9 bases. The CDR3 extends over 15 amino acids. The germline gives CDR1 SGHDT, CDR2 YYEEEE. V gave up 2 bases and J gave up 1 base; unmatched junction bases: 2. The CDR3 sequence: CASSLGGGGTDTQYF. CDR3 in DNA: TGTGCCAGCAGCTTAGGCGGGGGGGGCACAGATACGCAGTATTTT. The whole variable domain, remainder taken from reference TRBV5-6 and TRBJ2-3, is DAGVTQSPTHLIKTRGQQVTLRCSPKSGHDTVSWYQQALGQGPQFIFQYYEEEERQRGNFPDRFSGHQFPNYSSELNVNALLLGDSALYLCASSLGGGGTDTQYFGPGTRLTVL.

In DNA form, the CDR3 reads TGTGCCAGCGCAACCCCAATGAGCGGATCCTACGAGCAGTACTTC. Translating gives CASATPMSGSYEQYF. J is TRBJ2-7 and V is TRBV11-2; possible D gene TRBD2, 5 bases. Germline loops: CDR1 SGHAT, CDR2 FQNNGV. CDR3 length: 15 amino acids. Trimming removed 8 bases at V and 1 base at J, with 18 bases between.

The genes are TRBV27 and TRBJ1-1; D is unclear. Germline assignment: CDR1 MNHEY and CDR2 SMNVEV (reference sequence). V was pared by 5 bases and J by 1 base, with 14 bases between. The CDR3 runs 15 residues. This chain's CDR3 is CASSPRVRKNTEAFF. The CDR3, as DNA: TGTGCCAGCAGTCCACGGGTCAGAAAGAACACTGAAGCTTTCTTT.

The chain links TRBV4-2 to TRBJ1-5, with D tentatively TRBD1 (5 bases). Germline-derived CDR1 and CDR2 are LGHNA and YNFKEQ. The CDR3 length is 13 residues. The CDR3 protein is CLGTGRDNQPQHF. Written as DNA, the CDR3 is TGTCTTGGAACAGGAAGGGACAATCAGCCCCAGCATTTT.

The chain is built from TRBV6-2 or TRBV6-3 and TRBJ1-1, with 9 bases fitting TRBD1. V shed 4 bases, J shed 5 bases, and the junction held 5 bases outside the gene matches. Per the germline V gene, CDR1 is MNHEY and CDR2 is SVGEGT. The CDR3 extends over 14 amino acids. The CDR3 region is CASSSTGGWTEAFF. DNA for the CDR3: TGTGCCAGCAGTTCGACAGGGGGGTGGACTGAAGCTTTCTTT.

V and J are TRBV24-1 and TRBJ2-6; D is uncertain. Germline V lookup: CDR1 KGHDR, CDR2 SFDVKD. CDR3 size: 16 residues. The V and J ends lost 4 bases and 0 bases respectively, with 9 bases between them. The CDR3 loop is CATSDSTSSGANVLTF. CDR3 nucleotide sequence: TGTGCCACCAGTGACTCGACATCCTCTGGGGCCAACGTCCTGACTTTC.

V is TRBV7-8 and J is TRBJ2-1, with D possibly matching TRBD2 (5 bases). The germline V and J ends were trimmed by 6 bases and 2 bases, with 14 bases remaining between them. Germline CDR1 is SGHVS and CDR2 is FQNEAQ. The CDR3 covers 15 residues. CDR3 sequence: CASSMGEIAYNEQFF. Here the CDR3 DNA reads TGTGCCAGCAGTATGGGAGAGATCGCCTACAATGAGCAGTTCTTC.

The CDR3 spells CASSAGSGANVLTF. In nucleotides, the CDR3 is TGTGCCAGCAGCGCAGGATCTGGGGCCAACGTCCTGACTTTC. This chain joins TRBV9 and TRBJ2-6; the D is unclear. The length of the CDR3 is 14 residues. In germline, CDR1 is SGDLS, CDR2 YYNGEE. Trimming cost V 3 bases and J 1 base, with 5 bases left between them. Combining the CDR3 with reference TRBV9 and TRBJ2-6 gives the whole variable domain DSGVTQTPKHLITATGQRVTLRCSPRSGDLSVYWYQQSLDQGLQFLIQYYNGEERAKGNILERFSAQQFPDLHSELNLSSLELGDSALYFCASSAGSGANVLTFGAGSRLTVL.

This clone has ten or more counts. V and J are TRBV19 and TRBJ2-6, with TRBD2 as a possible D gene (6 bases). V was clipped by 6 bases and J by 0 bases, with 12 bases between them. The CDR3 length is 16 residues. Germline CDR1 reads LNHDA; CDR2 reads SQIVND (reference sequence). CDR3 amino acids: CASSRGLISGANVLTF. CDR3 nucleotide sequence: TGTGCCAGTAGCCGGGGACTGATCTCTGGGGCCAACGTCCTGACTTTC.